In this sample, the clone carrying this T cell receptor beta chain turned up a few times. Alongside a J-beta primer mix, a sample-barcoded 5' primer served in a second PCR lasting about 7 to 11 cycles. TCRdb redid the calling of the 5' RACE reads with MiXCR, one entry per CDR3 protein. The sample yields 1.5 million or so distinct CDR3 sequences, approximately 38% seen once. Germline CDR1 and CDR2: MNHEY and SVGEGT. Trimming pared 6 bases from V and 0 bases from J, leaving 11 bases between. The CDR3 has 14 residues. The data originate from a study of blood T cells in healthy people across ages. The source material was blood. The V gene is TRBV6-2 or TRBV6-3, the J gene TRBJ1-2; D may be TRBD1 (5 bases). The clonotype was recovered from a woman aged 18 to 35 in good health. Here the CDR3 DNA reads TGTGCCAGCAGACTTAAGACAGCTAACTATGGCTACACCTTC. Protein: CASRLKTANYGYTF.